These 14 T cell receptor beta chains were sequenced from one sample in a study of T cell responses to AZD1222 COVID-19 vaccine. Using immunoSEQ multiplex PCR, the repertoire was profiled, and TCRdb retains in-frame clones only, with some absent. The sample shows 80,000 to 90,000 clones, roughly nine tenths of them seen only once. The sequences come from peripheral blood, collected on day 0 of AZD1222 vaccination. All receptors derive from an adult in good health.

This rearrangement joins TRBV5-6 to TRBJ2-5; no clear D gene. The CDR3 is made up of 13 amino acids. The V and J ends lost 5 bases and 2 bases respectively, with 10 bases between them. Germline V CDR1 and CDR2: SGHDT, YYEEEE. The CDR3 bases are TGTGCCAGCAGGGTGGACGATCAAGAGACCCAGTACTTC. It yields the protein CASRVDDQETQYF.

The gene calls are TRBV3-1 (or the pseudogene TRBV3-2) and TRBJ1-5, with D tentatively TRBD1 (6 bases). Trimming took off 3 bases at V and 0 bases at J, with 15 bases between the two ends. The CDR3 is 17 amino acids. Germline CDR1 LGHDT, CDR2 YNNKEL (reference sequence). CDR3 loop: CASSQTQGPYSNQPQHF. The CDR3 DNA follows: TGTGCCAGCAGCCAGACACAGGGACCCTATAGCAATCAGCCCCAGCATTTT.

This clone was seen a few times. The V call is TRBV3-1 (or the pseudogene TRBV3-2), the J call TRBJ1-3, with D uncertain. Between the trimmed V and J ends, which lost 2 bases and 4 bases, there was a span of 6 bases. Germline loops: CDR1 LGHDT, CDR2 YNNKEL (reference sequence). CDR3 size: 13 residues. The CDR3 protein is CASSQNTGNTIYF. The CDR3 nucleotides read TGTGCCAGCAGCCAAAACACCGGAAACACCATATATTTT.

This rearrangement joins TRBV19 to TRBJ1-2; 7 bases are shared with TRBD1. Germline V gives CDR1 LNHDA, CDR2 SQIVND (reference sequence). Losses at the gene ends were 6 bases for V and 5 bases for J; bases not matched to a gene: 12. The CDR3 has 15 amino acids. The CDR3 sequence: CASSQLTGLGYGYTF. The CDR3, as DNA: TGTGCCAGTAGCCAACTGACAGGGTTGGGGTATGGCTACACCTTC.

The rearrangement links TRBV4-1 to TRBJ1-1; TRBD1 agrees at 7 bases. This CDR3 comprises 15 residues. From germline, CDR1 is MGHRA and CDR2 YSYEKL. V gave up 1 base and J gave up 3 bases; unmatched junction bases: 5. CDR3 residues: CASSQGHRGDTEAFF. The CDR3 DNA sequence: TGCGCCAGCAGCCAAGGTCACAGGGGTGACACTGAAGCTTTCTTT.

The V call is TRBV6-5, the J call TRBJ2-6; the D gene is possibly TRBD1 (5 bases). Germline V CDR1 and CDR2: MNHEY, SVGAGI. This CDR3 comprises 15 residues. Trimming removed 6 bases at V and 0 bases at J, with 9 bases between. The DNA for the CDR3 is TGTGCCAGCAGATCAGGGTCCTCTGGGGCCAACGTCCTGACTTTC. This sequence encodes CASRSGSSGANVLTF.

J is TRBJ2-4 and V is TRBV7-9, with 8 bases aligning to TRBD2. This CDR3 contains 14 residues. The germline V gene encodes CDR1 SEHNR and CDR2 FQNEAQ (reference sequence). After removal of 6 bases from V and 9 bases from J, the junction contained 10 bases not matched to a gene. DNA for the CDR3: TGTGCCAGCAGGGACGGGAGGGTTAATAGCATTCAGTACTTC. Translated, it gives CASRDGRVNSIQYF.

Regarding this clone: One end of the junction does not line up with germline, which may come from a read error. The chain couples TRBV4-1 to TRBJ2-1, with 8 positions matching TRBD2. Germline lookup yields CDR1 MGHRA and CDR2 YSYEKL. The CDR3 has 13 amino acids. CDR3 loop: CASSQEVSGNPIF. CDR3 nucleotides: TGCGCCAGCAGCCAAGAAGTTAGCGGGAATCCGATCTTC.

The rearrangement joins TRBV27 to TRBJ1-6, with D possibly being TRBD1 (6 bases). Germline CDR1 and CDR2: MNHEY and SMNVEV (reference sequence). Trimming removed 5 bases at V and 7 bases at J, with 15 bases between. This CDR3 is built from 15 residues. The CDR3 loop is CASSPKGQRNSPLHF. The CDR3 region has the DNA TGTGCCAGCAGTCCTAAAGGACAGCGGAATTCACCCCTCCACTTT.

The chain is built from TRBV6-5 and TRBJ2-3, with D possibly TRBD2 on 5 matching bases. Trimming shortened V by 3 bases and J by 1 base, and 11 bases separated the two germline ends. CDR1 is MNHEY and CDR2 is SVGAGI in the germline V gene. The CDR3 contains 15 residues. In nucleotides, the CDR3 is TGTGCCAGCAGTTATAGTAGGGAGCGCACAGATACGCAGTATTTT. The encoded protein is CASSYSRERTDTQYF.

The genes are TRBV30 and TRBJ1-6; D is possibly TRBD1 (5 bases). CDR3 size: 13 residues. Germline CDR1 GTSNPN, CDR2 SVGIG (reference sequence). The V end was cut by 0 bases, the J end by 6 bases, with 6 bases between. CDR3 amino acids: CAWSVRGNSPLHF. Written as DNA, the CDR3 is TGTGCCTGGAGTGTAAGGGGTAATTCACCCCTCCACTTT.

The chain has TRBV10-2 and TRBJ2-1; D tentatively reads TRBD1 or TRBD2 (5 bases each). The germline V gene has CDR1 WSHSY and CDR2 SAAADI. The V and J ends lost 6 bases and 5 bases respectively, with 17 bases between them. The CDR3 sequence is 15 residues long. In DNA, the CDR3 is TGCGCCAGCAGACCTCCCGGGACCAGTCACAATGAGCAGTTCTTC. It yields the protein CASRPPGTSHNEQFF.

The CDR3 loop is CASSQLWDRGGSNQPQHF. In DNA form, the CDR3 reads TGCGCCAGCAGCCAACTTTGGGACAGGGGGGGCTCTAATCAGCCCCAGCATTTT. The V call is TRBV4-1, the J call TRBJ1-5; TRBD1 matches 11 bases. Losses at the gene ends were 2 bases for V and 4 bases for J; bases not matched to a gene: 10. CDR3 length: 18 residues. Looked up from germline, CDR1 is MGHRA and CDR2 is YSYEKL.

CDR3 DNA: TGCAGCGTTGCGGTGGGGGACATCAATCAGCCCCAGCATTTT. Translating it yields CSVAVGDINQPQHF. V gene TRBV29-1 combines with J gene TRBJ1-5, with D possibly being TRBD1 (6 bases). Germline CDR1 is SQVTM and CDR2 is ANQGSEA. This CDR3 spans 14 amino acids. The ends were cut back, 4 bases at V and 3 bases at J, with 13 bases in the middle.